What follows describes a single T cell receptor beta chain. Antigen: not known. The data were taken from a study of chemoradiotherapy in HPV16-positive cancers. General study results and limits: Candidate HPV-specific clones and E7-related TCR motifs grew in tumor during treatment. HPV-responsive T-cell expansion during chemoradiotherapy was linked to improved recurrence-free survival in HPV16-positive patients.

Repertoires were sampled repeatedly during chemoradiotherapy. Sequencing used immunoSEQ multiplex PCR; TCRdb keeps in-frame clones, though not all of them. The data contain some 22,000 clones, roughly 90% of them singletons. Germline V lookup: CDR1 SGDLS, CDR2 YYNGEE. The V gene lost 0 bases and the J gene lost 4 bases, with 16 bases spanning the gap. There are 16 residues in the CDR3. The sequence was obtained from a human donor with HPV-associated anogenital cancer. The V and J genes are TRBV9 and TRBJ1-2; no clear D gene. The sample here was blood, taken from a patient who underwent chemoradiotherapy. The CDR3 DNA reads as TGTGCCAGCAGCGTAGGGGGTAACAGCCTTTTCTATGGCTACACCTTC. Protein product: CASSVGGNSLFYGYTF. The variable domain in full, with the rest retrieved from reference TRBV9 and TRBJ1-2, is DSGVTQTPKHLITATGQRVTLRCSPRSGDLSVYWYQQSLDQGLQFLIQYYNGEERAKGNILERFSAQQFPDLHSELNLSSLELGDSALYFCASSVGGNSLFYGYTFGSGTRLTVV.